This entry is about one T cell receptor (beta chain). The data were produced by immunoSEQ multiplex PCR, yet TCRdb's version contains in-frame clones alone and is incomplete. The table has 60,000 to 75,000 clones, roughly 94% seen once. This sample was taken from a study of T cell changes during pregnancy in multiple sclerosis. This TCR came from a female donor in good health, enrolled as a control in a pregnancy study. Sequences were derived from peripheral blood, sampled in the second trimester of pregnancy.

DNA for the CDR3: TGTGCCAGCAGTTACCAGACAGGGGGCTACGAGCAGTACTTC. This gives the protein CASSYQTGGYEQYF. The gene calls are TRBV6-6 and TRBJ2-7; 9 nucleotides line up with TRBD1. Per germline, CDR1 MNHNY and CDR2 SVGAGI (reference sequence). The trim removed 2 bases at V and 3 bases at J, leaving 2 bases unmatched. CDR3 length: 14 amino acids.